The 31 T cell receptor beta chains in this list originate from one sample, sequenced in a study of monozygotic twins with inflammatory bowel disease. No DNA is given; TCRdb re-called the 5' RACE reads and lists each CDR3 protein once. This table lists approximately 210,000 distinct CDR3 sequences. The specimen was blood. These TCRs come from a human donor with ulcerative colitis or Crohn's disease, or a healthy co-twin of an affected twin (not recorded which).

The rearrangement uses TRBV5-1 and TRBJ2-2; TCRdb names TRBD2, which stays unverified in the absence of DNA. The CDR3 consists of 17 residues. Germline CDR1 reads SGHRS; CDR2 reads YFSETQ. This chain's CDR3 is CASSLRPGITNTGELFF.

The J gene is TRBJ1-1, the V gene TRBV7-8; TCRdb gives TRBD1 as the D gene, but with no DNA this cannot be confirmed. Germline-derived CDR1 and CDR2 are SGHVS and FQNEAQ. This CDR3 has 13 residues. This CDR3 is CASIPSVNTEAFF.

V gene TRBV20-1 combines with J gene TRBJ2-1; TCRdb reports TRBD2, a call that lacks DNA to check it against. CDR1 is DFQATT, CDR2 SNEGSKA, per germline (reference sequence). The CDR3 totals 16 residues. The CDR3 loop is CSARGWGLAGYNEQFF.

V usage is TRBV13 and J usage is TRBJ2-3; the TCRdb call, TRBD1, lacks DNA for checking. The germline V gene encodes CDR1 PRHDT and CDR2 FYEKMQ (reference sequence). The CDR3 contains 16 residues. The CDR3 loop is CASSRAKQGRTDTQYF. The complete variable domain, with remaining parts taken from reference TRBV13 and TRBJ2-3, reads AAGVIQSPRHLIKEKRETATLKCYPIPRHDTVYWYQQGPGQDPQFLISFYEKMQSDKGSIPDRFSAQQFSDYHSELNMSSLELGDSALYFCASSRAKQGRTDTQYFGPGTRLTVL.

This chain connects TRBV6-6 to TRBJ2-7; TCRdb lists TRBD1, though no DNA is available to test this call. Per germline, CDR1 MNHNY and CDR2 SVGAGI (reference sequence). The CDR3 has 14 residues. CDR3 in amino acids: CASTMTDREGEQYF.

The chain combines TRBV11-2 with TRBJ1-1. CDR1 and CDR2 from the germline V gene are SGHAT and FQNNGV. This CDR3 contains 13 residues. CDR3 sequence: CASSLFDEGEAFF.

The rearrangement links TRBV20-1 to TRBJ2-1; the D call from TCRdb, TRBD2, cannot be confirmed without DNA. Germline CDR1 DFQATT, CDR2 SNEGSKA (reference sequence). The CDR3 contains 13 residues. The CDR3 loop is CSASGLKGNEQFF.

This sequence joins TRBV11-2 and TRBJ2-5. The CDR3 consists of 14 residues. Germline values: CDR1 SGHAT, CDR2 FQNNGV. The CDR3 spells CASSRTGNQETQYF.

The rearrangement uses TRBV30 and TRBJ2-2; the D gene TCRdb calls, TRBD2, cannot be checked with no DNA. The length of the CDR3 is 14 residues. Germline CDR1 is GTSNPN and CDR2 is SVGIG (reference sequence). CDR3 sequence: CAWHGLAETGELFF. The whole variable domain, filled in from reference TRBV30 and TRBJ2-2, reads SQTIHQWPATLVQPVGSPLSLECTVEGTSNPNLYWYRQAAGRGLQLLFYSVGIGQISSEVPQNLSASRPQDRQFILSSKKLLLSDSGFYLCAWHGLAETGELFFGEGSRLTVL.

V gene TRBV10-3 combines with J gene TRBJ1-1; the TCRdb call, TRBD1, lacks DNA for checking. CDR3 length: 13 residues. Germline values: CDR1 ENHRY, CDR2 SYGVKD. The CDR3 sequence is CATLFGQNTEAFF.

The chain recombines TRBV5-1 with TRBJ1-5. The CDR3 consists of 15 residues. Germline V gene data show CDR1 as SGHRS and CDR2 as YFSETQ. CDR3 loop: CASSLSGISNQPQHF.

The chain is built from TRBV6-5 and TRBJ2-7; TCRdb calls TRBD2, which cannot be checked without DNA. Germline CDR1 and CDR2: MNHEY and SVGAGI. This CDR3 is 12 amino acids long. The CDR3 region is CASSITGGEQYF.

This rearrangement joins TRBV5-1 to TRBJ1-4. The CDR3 is 15 residues long. Germline assignment: CDR1 SGHRS and CDR2 YFSETQ. CDR3: CASSLRPESFEKLFF.

The CDR3 protein is CASSVWGPGNQPQHF. The chain uses TRBV2 and TRBJ1-5; TCRdb's assignment of TRBD1 cannot be checked, as there is no DNA. The V gene's germline CDR1 is SNHLY and CDR2 FYNNEI. The CDR3 spans 15 residues.

The genes are TRBV4-2 and TRBJ2-2. CDR3 size: 13 residues. CDR1 and CDR2 (germline): LGHNA, YNFKEQ. The CDR3 here is CASSQVGTGELFF.

This chain connects TRBV7-2 to TRBJ1-2; the TCRdb D gene call, TRBD1, has no DNA to confirm it. The CDR3 runs to 14 residues. Germline assignment: CDR1 SGHTA and CDR2 FQGNSA. CDR3 residues: CASSLGQGAYAYTF. Supplemented by reference TRBV7-2 and TRBJ1-2, the full variable domain reads GAGVSQSPSNKVTEKGKDVELRCDPISGHTALYWYRQSLGQGLEFLIYFQGNSAPDKSGLPSDRFSAERTGGSVSTLTIQRTQQEDSAVYLCASSLGQGAYAYTFGSGTRLTVV.

This rearrangement joins TRBV7-2 to TRBJ2-7. Germline-derived CDR1 and CDR2 are SGHTA and FQGNSA. The CDR3 covers 14 residues. CDR3 region: CASSLHSASYEQYF.

The chain is built from TRBV6-5 and TRBJ1-2; checking the TCRdb D call of TRBD1 is not possible without DNA. Germline assignment: CDR1 MNHEY and CDR2 SVGAGI. This CDR3 region has 13 residues. Here the CDR3 reads CASRSGTGAGYTF.

This rearrangement joins TRBV4-1 to TRBJ2-2; TCRdb's D call, TRBD2, is unchecked because there is no DNA. The CDR3 is 16 amino acids. Germline V CDR1 and CDR2: MGHRA, YSYEKL. The CDR3: CASSQGRGGNTGELFF.

The genes are TRBV12-3 or TRBV12-4 and TRBJ2-7; as DNA is missing, the TRBD1 call by TCRdb cannot be tested. This CDR3 is built from 14 residues. CDR3 region: CASTLEGSTYEQYF.

V usage is TRBV18 and J usage is TRBJ2-2. Germline assignment: CDR1 KGHSH and CDR2 LQKENI. This CDR3 is built from 12 residues. The CDR3 spells CASSPPFGELFF.

The chain joins TRBV11-2 to TRBJ1-1. The CDR3 extends over 16 amino acids. CDR1 and CDR2 (germline): SGHAT, FQNNGV. CDR3 sequence reads: CASSLESPGLNTEAFF.

V and J are TRBV10-3 and TRBJ2-3; TCRdb names TRBD2, which stays unverified in the absence of DNA. Germline V lookup: CDR1 ENHRY, CDR2 SYGVKD. The CDR3 is made up of 14 amino acids. CDR3 sequence reads: CAISEVPDRDTQYF.

The chain couples TRBV7-9 to TRBJ2-3; TCRdb's D call of TRBD2 is untestable without DNA. This CDR3 is 16 amino acids long. The germline V gene encodes CDR1 SEHNR and CDR2 FQNEAQ (reference sequence). CDR3: CASSLGIAGRTDTQYF.

The rearrangement links TRBV6-1 to TRBJ2-7. The germline CDR1 and CDR2 sequences are MNHNS and SASEGT. This CDR3 comprises 14 residues. The chain's CDR3 is CASSPEFSSYEQYF.

J is TRBJ2-3 and V is TRBV7-6; TCRdb's D call, TRBD1, is unchecked because there is no DNA. The CDR3 contains 16 residues. The germline CDR1 and CDR2 sequences are SGHVS and FNYEAQ. CDR3 sequence: CASSLKGAPSTDTQYF.

The J gene is TRBJ1-4, the V gene TRBV27; TCRdb proposes TRBD1, but this gene call is untestable without DNA. The CDR3 runs to 16 residues. In germline, CDR1 is MNHEY, CDR2 SMNVEV (reference sequence). The CDR3 here is CASSLQGRADNEKLFF.

V gene TRBV24-1 combines with J gene TRBJ2-1; TCRdb gives TRBD1 as the D gene, but with no DNA this cannot be confirmed. CDR3 size: 12 residues. Germline assignment: CDR1 KGHDR and CDR2 SFDVKD. The CDR3 is CATKGDYNEQFF.

The chain is built from TRBV6-5 and TRBJ2-5. This CDR3 spans 15 amino acids. Germline V gene sequence: CDR1 MNHEY, CDR2 SVGAGI. The CDR3 reads CASSYSGRHRETQYF.

The chain joins TRBV18 to TRBJ2-5; TCRdb lists TRBD1, though no DNA is available to test this call. The CDR3 runs to 12 residues. Germline CDR1 and CDR2: KGHSH and LQKENI. The CDR3 sequence: CASSLRGDSEYF. Combining the CDR3 with reference TRBV18 and TRBJ2-5 gives the whole variable domain NAGVMQNPRHLVRRRGQEARLRCSPMKGHSHVYWYRQLPEEGLKFMVYLQKENIIDESGMPKERFSAEFPKEGPSILRIQQVVRGDSAAYFCASSLRGDSEYFGPGTRLLVL.

The chain uses TRBV5-4 and TRBJ2-1; TCRdb indicates TRBD1, and absent DNA this call remains unverified. The germline V gene encodes CDR1 SGHNT and CDR2 YYREEE (reference sequence). CDR3 length: 15 residues. CDR3 sequence reads: CASSPGTDPFNEQFF. Full variable domain (missing parts from reference TRBV5-4 and TRBJ2-1): ETGVTQSPTHLIKTRGQQVTLRCSSQSGHNTVSWYQQALGQGPQFIFQYYREEENGRGNFPPRFSGLQFPNYSSELNVNALELDDSALYLCASSPGTDPFNEQFFGPGTRLTVL.